The entry that follows covers one T cell receptor (beta chain) sequence. Its antigen remains unidentified. The sample is drawn from a study of persistence of HIV-infected CD4 T cells. Lysates of CMV-infected fibroblasts at around 9.8 ug/mL stimulated these cells. CD40L-negative CD69-negative CD45RO-high memory CD4+ T cells were sorted as populations depleted of antigen-responding cells. Study-level points and caveats: Bulk TCR data could not be restricted to HIV-1-infected CMV-responding cells. CMV- and Gag-responding cells had lower TCRbeta richness than CD3/CD28-responding cells.

The immunoSEQ assay was version 4, run in survey mode. Genomic DNA was diluted to about 9.4 ng/uL, up to roughly 1 ug per sample. Generated by immunoSEQ multiplex PCR, the TCRdb table keeps only in-frame clones and is missing some. The data hold more than 35,000 clones, with 80% observed a single time. The CDR3 extends over 14 amino acids. Looked up from germline, CDR1 is LGHDT and CDR2 is YNNKEL (reference sequence). Between the trimmed V and J ends, which lost 8 bases and 7 bases, there was a span of 20 bases. This specimen consisted of CD4+ T cells sorted from PBMCs after roughly 18-hour stimulation, obtained from a patient who received antiretroviral therapy. The V call is TRBV3-1 (or the pseudogene TRBV3-2), the J call TRBJ1-1; weak D call: TRBD1 (6 bases). The receptor's source is an adult man with HIV who was CMV-seropositive. Here the CDR3 reads CASAPSTGSIEAFF. In DNA, the CDR3 is TGTGCCAGCGCTCCATCTACAGGGTCAATTGAAGCTTTCTTT.